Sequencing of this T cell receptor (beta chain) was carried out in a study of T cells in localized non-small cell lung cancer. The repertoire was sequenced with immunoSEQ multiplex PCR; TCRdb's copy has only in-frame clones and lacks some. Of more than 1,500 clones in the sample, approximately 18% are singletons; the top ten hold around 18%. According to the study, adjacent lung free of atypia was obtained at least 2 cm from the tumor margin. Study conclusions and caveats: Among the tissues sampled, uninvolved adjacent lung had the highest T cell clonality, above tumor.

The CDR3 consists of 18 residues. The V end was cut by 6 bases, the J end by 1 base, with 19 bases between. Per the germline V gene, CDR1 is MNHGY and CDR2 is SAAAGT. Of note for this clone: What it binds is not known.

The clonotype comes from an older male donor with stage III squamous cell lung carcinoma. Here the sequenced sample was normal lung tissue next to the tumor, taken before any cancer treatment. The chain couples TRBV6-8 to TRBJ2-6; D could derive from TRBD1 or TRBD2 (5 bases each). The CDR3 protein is CASSLKRGAFSGANVLTF. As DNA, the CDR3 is TGTGCCAGCAGCCTTAAACGGGGCGCCTTTTCTGGGGCCAACGTCCTGACTTTC.